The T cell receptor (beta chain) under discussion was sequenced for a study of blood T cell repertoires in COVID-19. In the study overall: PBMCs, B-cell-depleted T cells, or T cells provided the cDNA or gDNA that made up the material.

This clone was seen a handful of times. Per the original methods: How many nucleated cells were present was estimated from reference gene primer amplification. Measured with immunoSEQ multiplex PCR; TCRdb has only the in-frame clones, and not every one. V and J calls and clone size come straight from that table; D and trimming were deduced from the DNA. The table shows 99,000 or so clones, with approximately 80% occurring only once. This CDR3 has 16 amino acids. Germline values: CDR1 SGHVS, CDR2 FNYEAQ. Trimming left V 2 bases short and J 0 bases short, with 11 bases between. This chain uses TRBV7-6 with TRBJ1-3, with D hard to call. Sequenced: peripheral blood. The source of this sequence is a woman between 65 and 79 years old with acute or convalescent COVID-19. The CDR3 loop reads CASSLRGINSGNTIYF. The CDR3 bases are TGTGCCAGCAGCTTACGAGGGATTAACTCTGGAAACACCATATATTTT.